This T cell receptor beta chain was found in a study of sequential checkpoint blockade in melanoma. Study at large: Patients were randomized 1:1 to nivolumab-then-ipilimumab or ipilimumab-then-nivolumab first-line.

TCRdb keeps only in-frame clones here, not all; method: immunoSEQ multiplex PCR. The sample lists more than 9,500 clones, about 79% occurring once. Germline CDR1 reads MNHEY; CDR2 reads SMNVEV (reference sequence). V was shortened by 5 bases and J by 8 bases, with 10 bases between the two germline ends. This CDR3 spans 12 amino acids. The treatment is: randomized to nivolumab then ipilimumab (arm A) or the reverse (arm B). PBMC sorting kept live CD3+CD8+ cells without CD19 or CD56. The V gene is TRBV27, the J gene TRBJ2-1; TRBD2 might be the D (6 bases). The clonotype comes from a human donor with melanoma. The source was CD8+ T cells sorted from blood (inferred from file names), collected from a patient given nivolumab and ipilimumab in sequence. The CDR3 sequence: CASSGGVHEQFF. CDR3 DNA sequence: TGTGCCAGCAGTGGAGGGGTGCATGAGCAGTTCTTC.